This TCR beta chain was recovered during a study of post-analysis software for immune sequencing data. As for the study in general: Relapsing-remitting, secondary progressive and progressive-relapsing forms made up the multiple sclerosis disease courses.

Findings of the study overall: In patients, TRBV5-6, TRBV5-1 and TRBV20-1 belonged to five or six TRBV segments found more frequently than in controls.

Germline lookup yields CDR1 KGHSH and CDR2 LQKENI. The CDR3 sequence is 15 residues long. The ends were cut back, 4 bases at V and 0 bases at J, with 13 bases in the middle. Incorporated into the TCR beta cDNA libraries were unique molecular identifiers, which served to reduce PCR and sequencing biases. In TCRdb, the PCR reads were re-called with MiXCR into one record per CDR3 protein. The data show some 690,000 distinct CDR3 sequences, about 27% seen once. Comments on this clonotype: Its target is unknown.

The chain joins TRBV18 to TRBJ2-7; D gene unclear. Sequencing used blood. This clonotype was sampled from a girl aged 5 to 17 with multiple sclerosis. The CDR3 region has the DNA TGTGCCAGCTCACGCCAAGGGCCCCCCTCCTACGAGCAGTACTTC. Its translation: CASSRQGPPSYEQYF.